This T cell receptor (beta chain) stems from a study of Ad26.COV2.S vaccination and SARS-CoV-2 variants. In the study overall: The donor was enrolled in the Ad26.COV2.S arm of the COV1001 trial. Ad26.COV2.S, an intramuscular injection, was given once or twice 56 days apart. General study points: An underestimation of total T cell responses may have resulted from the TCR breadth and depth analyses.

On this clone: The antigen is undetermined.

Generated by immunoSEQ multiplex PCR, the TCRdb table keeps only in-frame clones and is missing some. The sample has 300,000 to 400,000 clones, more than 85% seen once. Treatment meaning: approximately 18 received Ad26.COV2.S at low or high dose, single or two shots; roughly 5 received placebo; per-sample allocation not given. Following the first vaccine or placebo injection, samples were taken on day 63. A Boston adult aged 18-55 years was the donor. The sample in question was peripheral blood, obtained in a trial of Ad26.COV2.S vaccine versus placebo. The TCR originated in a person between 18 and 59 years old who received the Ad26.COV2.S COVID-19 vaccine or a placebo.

CDR3 in DNA: TGTGCCAGCAGTTCTAGACAGGGATTCTATGGCTACACCTTC. As protein: CASSSRQGFYGYTF. The rearrangement links TRBV27 to TRBJ1-2; 7 positions agree with TRBD1. Germline V gene lookup returns CDR1 MNHEY and CDR2 SMNVEV (reference sequence). The length of the CDR3 is 14 residues. V shed 4 bases, J shed 4 bases, and the junction held 6 bases outside the gene matches.